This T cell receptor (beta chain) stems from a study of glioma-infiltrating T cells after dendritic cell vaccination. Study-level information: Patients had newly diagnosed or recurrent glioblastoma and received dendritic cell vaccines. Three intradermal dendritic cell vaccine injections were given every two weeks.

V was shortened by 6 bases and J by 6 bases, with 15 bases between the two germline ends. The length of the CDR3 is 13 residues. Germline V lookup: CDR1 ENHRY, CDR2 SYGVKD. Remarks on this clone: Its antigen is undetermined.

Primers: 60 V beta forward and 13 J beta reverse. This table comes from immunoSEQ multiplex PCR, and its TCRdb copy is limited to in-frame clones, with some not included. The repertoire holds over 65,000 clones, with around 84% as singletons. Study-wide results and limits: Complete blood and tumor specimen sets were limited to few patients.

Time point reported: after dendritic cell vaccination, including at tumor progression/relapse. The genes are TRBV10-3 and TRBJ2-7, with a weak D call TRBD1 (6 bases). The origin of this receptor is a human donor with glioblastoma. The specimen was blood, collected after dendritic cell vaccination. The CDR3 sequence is CAIRPGQKGEQYF. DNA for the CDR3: TGTGCCATCAGACCGGGACAAAAAGGCGAGCAGTACTTC.